This note documents a single T cell receptor (beta chain) sequence. Its antigen is not identified. Amplified TCR beta CDR3 regions derived from RNA transcripts. A first-round RT-PCR of the TCR CDR3 used the HTBI primer set. TCRdb reprocessed the multiplex PCR reads with MiXCR, giving one entry per CDR3 protein. Seen here are 300,000 to 500,000 distinct CDR3 sequences, about 15% observed once, and the top ten hold 32%. This sample was taken from a study of T cells in Graves' hyperthyroidism and ophthalmopathy. Background on the study: Peripheral blood was drawn at first diagnosis, prior to all treatment. Findings of the study overall: Before onset, ophthalmopathy was predicted by the model a median around 6 months earlier.

The length of the CDR3 is 12 residues. Per germline, CDR1 SGHDN and CDR2 FVKESK. The germline V and J ends were trimmed by 0 bases and 9 bases, with 9 bases remaining between them. The chain couples TRBV14 to TRBJ2-7; no clear D. This clonotype was obtained from a woman in her thirties with Graves' hyperthyroidism. Sample: blood. CDR3: CASSQEFTVQYF. DNA of the CDR3: TGTGCCAGCAGCCAAGAATTTACCGTGCAGTACTTC.